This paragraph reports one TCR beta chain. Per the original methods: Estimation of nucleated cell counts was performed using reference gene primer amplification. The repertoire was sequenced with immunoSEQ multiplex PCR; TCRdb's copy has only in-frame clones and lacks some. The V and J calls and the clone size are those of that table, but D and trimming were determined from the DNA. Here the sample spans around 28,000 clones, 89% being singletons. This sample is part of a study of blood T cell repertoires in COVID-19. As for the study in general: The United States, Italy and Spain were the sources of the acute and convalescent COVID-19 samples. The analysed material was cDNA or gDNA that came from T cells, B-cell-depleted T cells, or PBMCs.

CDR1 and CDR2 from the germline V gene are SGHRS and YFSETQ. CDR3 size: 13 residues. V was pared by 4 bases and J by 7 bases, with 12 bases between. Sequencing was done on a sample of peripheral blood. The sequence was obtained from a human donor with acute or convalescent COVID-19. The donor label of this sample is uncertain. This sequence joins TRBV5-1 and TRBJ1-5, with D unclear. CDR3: CASSESPRQPQHF. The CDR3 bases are TGCGCCAGCAGCGAGAGCCCCCGGCAGCCCCAGCATTTT.